A selection of T cell receptor beta chains follows, all from one sample in a study of immune evolution from preneoplasia to lung adenocarcinoma. TCRdb's copy holds only in-frame clones and misses some; the assay was immunoSEQ multiplex PCR. The sample shows about 3,200 clones, 80% of them seen only once. Source material: FFPE adjacent normal lung tissue. The source is a donor aged 70 or over with lung adenocarcinoma. Both conserved end residues are part of each CDR3.

CDR3: CASSLKAGNSNQPQHF
J: TRBJ1-5
V: TRBV27
length: 16

CDR3: CASRLRTGISGNTIYF
J: TRBJ1-3
V: TRBV11-2
length: 16

CDR3: CASSLAGRDGGYTF
J: TRBJ1-2
V: TRBV5-6
length: 14

CDR3: CASSWGQSYNEQFF
J: TRBJ2-1
V: TRBV5-1
length: 14

CDR3: CASSARQGGPTDTQYF
J: TRBJ2-3
V: TRBV9
length: 16

CDR3: CASSGVAQYF
J: TRBJ2-7
V: TRBV7-9
length: 10

CDR3: CASSPRQLATRELFF
J: TRBJ2-2
V: TRBV6-5
length: 15

CDR3: CASSFNPTYEQYF
J: TRBJ2-7
V: TRBV7-6
length: 13

CDR3: CASSPRLDSGNTIYF
J: TRBJ1-3
V: TRBV18
length: 15

CDR3: CASSLGSGVVFF
J: TRBJ2-1
V: TRBV4-3
length: 12

CDR3: CASSQGRTGRTNYEQYF
J: TRBJ2-7
V: TRBV4-3
length: 17

CDR3: CASCREANQPQHF
J: TRBJ1-5
V: TRBV27
length: 13

CDR3: CASSLGGANTEAFF
J: TRBJ1-1
V: TRBV11-3
length: 14

CDR3: CASSLGTSGSYEQYF
J: TRBJ2-7
V: TRBV5-4
length: 15

CDR3: CASIPTSLSSYNEQFF
J: TRBJ2-1
V: TRBV27
length: 16

CDR3: CAWSLQGAYEQYF
J: TRBJ2-7
V: TRBV30
length: 13

CDR3: CASSFARDSTYEQYF
J: TRBJ2-7
V: TRBV11-2
length: 15

CDR3: CSVESGSYEQYF
J: TRBJ2-7
V: TRBV29-1
length: 12

CDR3: CASSLGQLNEKLFF
J: TRBJ1-4
V: TRBV5-1
length: 14

CDR3: CASSLRGTDTQYF
J: TRBJ2-3
V: TRBV28
length: 13

CDR3: CASSLGTGGSYEQYF
J: TRBJ2-7
V: TRBV5-4
length: 15

CDR3: CASSLARETQYF
J: TRBJ2-5
V: TRBV7-2
length: 12

CDR3: CSVRRDSESYTF
J: TRBJ1-2
V: TRBV29-1
length: 12

CDR3: CATLKPKTEPLSDEAFF
J: TRBJ1-1
V: TRBV10-1
length: 17

CDR3: CAWSTSGTDEKLFF
J: TRBJ1-4
V: TRBV30
length: 14

CDR3: CASSWTGGIGEQYF
J: TRBJ2-7
V: TRBV11-2
length: 14

CDR3: CASSPGGYEQYF
J: TRBJ2-7
V: TRBV14
length: 12

CDR3: CASSIGQGATYEQYF
J: TRBJ2-7
V: TRBV27
length: 15

CDR3: CASSPHGLAGNETQYF
J: TRBJ2-5
V: TRBV11-2
length: 16

CDR3: CASSGQIEEQYF
J: TRBJ2-7
V: TRBV2
length: 12

CDR3: CASSTGTSGGEGETQYF
J: TRBJ2-5
V: TRBV11-3
length: 17

CDR3: CASSQVLGSPNQPQHF
J: TRBJ1-5
V: TRBV4-1
length: 16

CDR3: CASQTGRSRYEQYF
J: TRBJ2-7
V: TRBV7-8
length: 14

CDR3: CASSGSGGANVLTF
J: TRBJ2-6
V: TRBV2
length: 14

CDR3: CASSGGSTDTQYF
J: TRBJ2-3
V: TRBV6-4
length: 13

CDR3: CASSQKSESTEAFF
J: TRBJ1-1
V: TRBV4-1
length: 14

CDR3: CASSLLSYEQYF
J: TRBJ2-7
V: TRBV11-3
length: 12

CDR3: CASSEEALNEKLFF
J: TRBJ1-4
V: TRBV6-1
length: 14

CDR3: CASSNTDTQYF
J: TRBJ2-3
V: TRBV6-5
length: 11

CDR3: CASSVNNNYEQYF
J: TRBJ2-7
V: TRBV6-1
length: 13

CDR3: CASSRITGPGELFF
J: TRBJ2-2
V: TRBV6-1
length: 14

CDR3: CASSSTLGGGGETQYF
J: TRBJ2-5
V: TRBV7-7
length: 16

CDR3: CASSYRASGTDTQYF
J: TRBJ2-3
V: TRBV6-5
length: 15

CDR3: CASSQEMGIGSNQPQHF
J: TRBJ1-5
V: TRBV4-2
length: 17

CDR3: CASSFELAGAYEQYF
J: TRBJ2-7
V: TRBV5-1
length: 15